This TCR beta chain was captured by sequencing in a study of blood T cell repertoires in COVID-19. About the research overall: Acute and convalescent COVID-19 specimens originated in the United States, Italy and Spain.

This clone was detected only once. The length of the CDR3 is 14 residues. The V and J ends lost 0 bases and 8 bases, in that order; junction bases with no gene match: 6. Germline-derived CDR1 and CDR2 are SGHAT and FQNNGV. Assay: immunoSEQ multiplex PCR; the TCRdb copy retains only in-frame clones and omits some. The repertoire holds about 140,000 clones, with 75% to 90% as singletons. This chain links TRBV11-2 with TRBJ1-2, with 7 bases fitting TRBD1. Sequences were obtained from peripheral blood. The sequence came from a woman of 80 years or more with acute or convalescent COVID-19. CDR3 in amino acids: CASSLDHRGGGYTF. The DNA for the CDR3 is TGTGCCAGCAGCTTAGACCACAGGGGTGGCGGCTACACCTTC. Full variable domain (missing parts from reference TRBV11-2 and TRBJ1-2): EAGVAQSPRYKIIEKRQSVAFWCNPISGHATLYWYQQILGQGPKLLIQFQNNGVVDDSQLPKDRFSAERLKGVDSTLKIQPAKLEDSAVYLCASSLDHRGGGYTFGSGTRLTVV.